This T cell receptor beta chain was observed in a study of CXCR3-negative and CXCR3-positive naive CD8 T cells. CD45RO-CCR7+CD27+CD95- defined naive CD8+ T cells. The method, 5' RACE with UMI labels, was used to prepare the TRB cDNA libraries. Reanalyzing the 5' RACE reads, TCRdb keeps one entry per CDR3 protein, without DNA. This listing includes 70,000 to 95,000 distinct CDR3 sequences. The CDR3 runs to 15 residues. Germline CDR1 is SQVTM and CDR2 is ANQGSEA. The source is a human donor in good health. Some clones in this sample may be carry-over from other donors' samples. The sequencing sample was made of naive CXCR3- CD8+ T cells from blood. Subset in this sample: CD45RO-CCR7+CD27+CD95- naive CD8+ T cells lacking CXCR3 (TNR3-). The chain combines TRBV29-1 with TRBJ2-1; no DNA is available, so the TRBD1 call from TCRdb remains unchecked. The CDR3: CSVQGSLSSYNEQFF.